This is a list of T cell receptor beta chains from one sample in a study of blood T cells in healthy people across ages. TCRdb reprocessed the 5' RACE reads via MiXCR and lists one record per CDR3 protein. The sample has around 1.7 million distinct CDR3 sequences; about 28% are singletons. Sequenced: blood. All receptors come from a woman aged 25 to 39 in good health. Each CDR3 is given without its conserved first and last residue.

>TRBV7-3|TRBJ2-3|13
ASSKGQTRSDTQY
>TRBV4-2|TRBJ1-2|13
ASSQLGQELYGYT
>TRBV6-5|TRBJ1-4|12
ASSFAGLGEKLF
>TRBV20-1|TRBJ2-3|10
SASVVGGTQY
>TRBV4-1|TRBJ2-3|14
ASSHQLRGRTDAQY
>TRBV28|TRBJ2-7|14
ASSYTTGWSSYEQY
>TRBV20-1|TRBJ2-7|12
SARLAGKDYEQY
>TRBV28|TRBJ2-5|13
ASGGTGKLQETQY
>TRBV11-2|TRBJ2-7|13
ASSLGGLGFVGQY
>TRBV7-9|TRBJ1-6|13
ASSDTGGNFPPLH
>TRBV7-9|TRBJ2-5|12
VSSYWDTQETQY
>TRBV19|TRBJ1-2|9
ASSTTFGYT
>TRBV7-2|TRBJ1-2|13
ASSPRQGGFYGYT
>TRBV20-1|TRBJ2-7|15
SARDLSGKGSYNEQY
>TRBV3-1|TRBJ2-7|14
ASSPNLDTSAYEQY
>TRBV28|TRBJ1-5|13
ASSLMGQPNQPQH